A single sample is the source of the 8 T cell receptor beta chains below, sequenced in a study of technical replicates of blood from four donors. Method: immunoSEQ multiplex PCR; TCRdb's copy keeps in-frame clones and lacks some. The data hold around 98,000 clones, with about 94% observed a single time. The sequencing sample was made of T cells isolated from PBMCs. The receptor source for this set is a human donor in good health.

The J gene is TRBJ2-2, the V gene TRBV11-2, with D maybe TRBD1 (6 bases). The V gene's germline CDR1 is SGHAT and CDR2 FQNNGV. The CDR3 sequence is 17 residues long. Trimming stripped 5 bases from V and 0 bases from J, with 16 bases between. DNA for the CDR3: TGTGCCAGCAGCCCATACGACAGGTACCCGAACACCGGGGAGCTGTTTTTT. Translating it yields CASSPYDRYPNTGELFF.

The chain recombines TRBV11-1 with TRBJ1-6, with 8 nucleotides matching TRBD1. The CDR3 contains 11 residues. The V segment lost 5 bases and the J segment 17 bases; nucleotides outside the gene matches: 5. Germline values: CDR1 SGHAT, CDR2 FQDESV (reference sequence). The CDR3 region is CASSLDREIHF. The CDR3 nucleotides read TGTGCCAGCAGCCTGGACAGGGAAATCCACTTT.

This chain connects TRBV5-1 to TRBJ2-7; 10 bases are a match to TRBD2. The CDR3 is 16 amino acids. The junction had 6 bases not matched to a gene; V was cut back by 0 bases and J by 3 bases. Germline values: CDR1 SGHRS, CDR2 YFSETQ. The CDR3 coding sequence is TGCGCCAGCAGCTTGGAGCTAGCGGGGGTTAGCTACGAGCAGTACTTC. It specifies CASSLELAGVSYEQYF.

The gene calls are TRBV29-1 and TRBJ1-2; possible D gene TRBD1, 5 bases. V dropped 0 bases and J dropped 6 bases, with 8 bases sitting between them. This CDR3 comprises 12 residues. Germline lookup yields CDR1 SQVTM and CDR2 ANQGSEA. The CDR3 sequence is CSVEEGLHGYTF. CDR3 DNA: TGCAGCGTTGAAGAGGGACTTCATGGCTACACCTTC.

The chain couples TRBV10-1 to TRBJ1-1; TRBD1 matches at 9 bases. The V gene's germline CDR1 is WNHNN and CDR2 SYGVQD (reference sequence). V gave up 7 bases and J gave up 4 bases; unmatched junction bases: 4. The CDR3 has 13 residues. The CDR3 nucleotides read TGCGCCAGCACCAAGGGACAGGGCACTGAAGCTTTCTTT. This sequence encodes CASTKGQGTEAFF.

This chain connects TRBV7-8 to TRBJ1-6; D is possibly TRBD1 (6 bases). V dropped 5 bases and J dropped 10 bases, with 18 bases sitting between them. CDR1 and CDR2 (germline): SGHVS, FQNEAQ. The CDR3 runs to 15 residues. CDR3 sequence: CASSAAGGGRSPLHF. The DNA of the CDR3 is TGTGCCAGCAGCGCGGCTGGTGGGGGCCGGTCACCCCTCCACTTT.

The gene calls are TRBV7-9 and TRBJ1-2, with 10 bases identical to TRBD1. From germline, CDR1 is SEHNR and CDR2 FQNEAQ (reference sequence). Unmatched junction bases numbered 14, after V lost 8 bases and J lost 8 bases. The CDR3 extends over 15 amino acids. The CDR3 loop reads CASGDSTGTGDGYTF. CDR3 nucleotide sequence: TGTGCCAGCGGAGACTCGACGGGGACAGGGGACGGCTACACCTTC.

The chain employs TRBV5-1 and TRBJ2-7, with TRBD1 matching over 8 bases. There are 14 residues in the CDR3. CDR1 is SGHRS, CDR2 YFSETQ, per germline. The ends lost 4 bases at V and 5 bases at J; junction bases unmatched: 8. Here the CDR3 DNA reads TGCGCCAGCAGCCCAGGACAGGGTGGCGACGAGCAGTACTTC. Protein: CASSPGQGGDEQYF.